The present T cell receptor (beta chain) was sequenced within a study of T cell responses to AZD1222 COVID-19 vaccine. General study findings and limits: Repertoire sampling occurred only after the peak T cell response. Seropositive at baseline were only six AZD1222 recipients. There were vaccine-associated CD4 TCRs across spike, dominant at 160-218 and 743-854.

Regarding this clone: What it binds is unknown.

The CDR3 runs to 13 residues. The V gene's germline CDR1 is MNHEY and CDR2 SMNVEV (reference sequence). Trimming shortened V by 0 bases and J by 14 bases, and 11 bases separated the two germline ends. Pooling covered second doses at about 4 or about 12 weeks. Sequencing was performed with immunoSEQ multiplex PCR; in TCRdb, only in-frame clones are kept and a portion is missing. The sample includes some 180,000 clones, roughly 92% of them seen just once. The chain combines TRBV27 with TRBJ1-6; no clear D. The sequenced sample was peripheral blood, obtained 28 days after the second AZD1222 dose. The clonotype was recovered from an adult who received the AZD1222 COVID-19 vaccine. Here the CDR3 DNA reads TGTGCCAGCAGTTTATCGGCACGTTTGGCCCTCCACTTT. Protein sequence: CASSLSARLALHF.